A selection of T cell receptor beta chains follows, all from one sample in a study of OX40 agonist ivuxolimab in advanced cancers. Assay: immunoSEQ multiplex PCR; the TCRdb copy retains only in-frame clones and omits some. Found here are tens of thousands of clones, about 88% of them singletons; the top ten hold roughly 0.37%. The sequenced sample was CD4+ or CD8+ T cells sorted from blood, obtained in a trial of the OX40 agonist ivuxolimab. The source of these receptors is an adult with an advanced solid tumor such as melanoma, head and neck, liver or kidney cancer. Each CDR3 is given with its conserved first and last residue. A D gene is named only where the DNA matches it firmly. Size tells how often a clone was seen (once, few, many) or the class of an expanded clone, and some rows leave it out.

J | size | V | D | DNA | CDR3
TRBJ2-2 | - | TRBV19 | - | TGTGCCAGTAGGCCGGGACTGAAGAACACCGGGGAGCTGTTTTTT | CASRPGLKNTGELFF
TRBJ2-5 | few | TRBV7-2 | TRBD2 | TGTGCCAGCAGCTTAGCGCGGGGCGGGGGGGCCGAAGAGACCCAGTACTTC | CASSLARGGGAEETQYF
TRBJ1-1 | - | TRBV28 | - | TGTGCCAGCAGTACCCCATCCCGGGCTTTCTTT | CASSTPSRAFF
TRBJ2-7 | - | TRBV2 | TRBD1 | TGTGCCAGCAGACAAGGGACAGCCTCCTACGAGCAGTACTTC | CASRQGTASYEQYF
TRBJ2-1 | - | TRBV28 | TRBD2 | TGTGCCAGCAGGACTAGCGCAGGTGAGCAGTTCTTC | CASRTSAGEQFF
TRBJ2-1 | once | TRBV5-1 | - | TGCGCCAGCAGCTCGACGGGACCGAACAATGAGCAGTTCTTC | CASSSTGPNNEQFF
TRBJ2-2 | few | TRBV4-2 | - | TGTGCCAGCAGCCAAGGACAGGGAGGCACCGGGGAGCTGTTTTTT | CASSQGQGGTGELFF
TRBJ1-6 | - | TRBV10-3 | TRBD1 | TGTGCCATCAGTGAAGACAGGGGTCAGGGATCACCCCTCCACTTT | CAISEDRGQGSPLHF
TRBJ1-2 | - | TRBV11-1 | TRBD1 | TGTGCCAGCAGCTTGCAGGGGGCAAATGGCTACACCTTC | CASSLQGANGYTF
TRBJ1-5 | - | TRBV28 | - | TGTGCCAGCAGTTTATTGCGGGACATCTCACATTTT | CASSLLRDISHF
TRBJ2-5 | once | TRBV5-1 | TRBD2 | TGCGCCAGCAGCTTGGATAGCGGGGGTTCGGAGACCCAGTACTTC | CASSLDSGGSETQYF
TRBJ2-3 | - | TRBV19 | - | TGTGCCAGTAGTATAGGCGGACTGGAAGATACGCAGTATTTT | CASSIGGLEDTQYF
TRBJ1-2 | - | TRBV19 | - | TGTGCCAGTAGACCAGTTGGGCCCTACTATGGCTACACCTTC | CASRPVGPYYGYTF
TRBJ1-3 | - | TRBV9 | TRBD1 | TGTGCCAGCAGCGGGAGGACAGGGGGAAACACCATATATTTT | CASSGRTGGNTIYF
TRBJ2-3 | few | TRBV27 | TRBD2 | TGTGCCAGCAGTCTCCTGAGCGGGGCCACAGATACGCAGTATTTT | CASSLLSGATDTQYF
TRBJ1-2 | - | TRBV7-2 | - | TGTGCCAGCAGCTTAGGGGACGGAACATATGGCTACACCTTC | CASSLGDGTYGYTF
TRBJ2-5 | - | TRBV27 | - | TGTGCCAGCAGTGAGACATCTCAGGGTACCCAGTACTTC | CASSETSQGTQYF
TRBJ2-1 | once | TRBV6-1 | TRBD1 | TGTGCCAGCAGCCCCGGGACAGCACCGGTCAGGCAGTTCTTC | CASSPGTAPVRQFF
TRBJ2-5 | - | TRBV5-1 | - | TGCGCCAGCAGCTATGGCAGACAAGAGACCCAGTACTTC | CASSYGRQETQYF
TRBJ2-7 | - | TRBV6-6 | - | TGTGCCAGCAGTCCAAATACAGGCTACGAGCAGTACTTC | CASSPNTGYEQYF
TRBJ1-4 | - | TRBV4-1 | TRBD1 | TGCGCCAGCAGCCTAGGGCCGACAGGGGCCAATGAAAAACTGTTTTTT | CASSLGPTGANEKLFF
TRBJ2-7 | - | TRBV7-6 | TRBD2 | TGTGCCAGCAGCTTAGCTTACGGACTAGGCTCCCACGAGCAGTACTTC | CASSLAYGLGSHEQYF
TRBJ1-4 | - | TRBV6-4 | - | TGTGCCAGCGGCCTTTATCTATTCGAAAAACTGTTTTTT | CASGLYLFEKLFF
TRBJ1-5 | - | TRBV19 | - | TGTGCCACCTCCCGGCAGGGCCGAGGCAATCAGCCCCAGCATTTT | CATSRQGRGNQPQHF
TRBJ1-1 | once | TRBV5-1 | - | TGCGCCAGCAGCTTGGCCGCGGCAGGGGCGACTGAAGCTTTCTTT | CASSLAAAGATEAFF
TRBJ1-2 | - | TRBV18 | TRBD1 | TGTGCCAGCTCACCGTACAGGGGGCGCGGGGAGGACTATGGCTACACCTTC | CASSPYRGRGEDYGYTF
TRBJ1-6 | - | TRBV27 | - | TGTGCCAGCAGTTCATCATGGATGACTAATTCACCCCTCCACTTT | CASSSSWMTNSPLHF
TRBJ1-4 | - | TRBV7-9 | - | TGTGCCAGCAGCTTAGCTTCAGGGGATGAAAAACTGTTTTTT | CASSLASGDEKLFF
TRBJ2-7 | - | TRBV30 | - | TGTGCCTGGTCCACCGGGGGCTCCTACGAGCAGTACTTC | CAWSTGGSYEQYF
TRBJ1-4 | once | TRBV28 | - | TGTGCCAGCAGTTTTGGGGGGGGTTCTAATGAAAAACTGTTTTTT | CASSFGGGSNEKLFF
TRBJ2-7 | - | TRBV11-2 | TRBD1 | TGTGCCAGCAGCATAGGACAGGGGGCGTTGTACGAGCAGTACTTC | CASSIGQGALYEQYF
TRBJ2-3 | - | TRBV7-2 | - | TGTGCCAGCGCCCTTTTCACAGATACGCAGTATTTT | CASALFTDTQYF
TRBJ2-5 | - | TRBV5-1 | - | TGCGCCAGCAGCCCCGGGACACAGGGGACCCAGTACTTC | CASSPGTQGTQYF
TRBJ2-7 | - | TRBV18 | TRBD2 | TGTGCCAGCTCACCACTCCCCAGCGGGGGACCCTACGAGCAGTACTTC | CASSPLPSGGPYEQYF
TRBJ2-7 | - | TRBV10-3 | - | TGTGCCATCAGTGCAGGATCCTACGAGCAGTACTTC | CAISAGSYEQYF
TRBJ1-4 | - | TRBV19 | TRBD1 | TGTGCCAGTAAGGCCGACAGGGCGGGTGAAAAACTGTTTTTT | CASKADRAGEKLFF